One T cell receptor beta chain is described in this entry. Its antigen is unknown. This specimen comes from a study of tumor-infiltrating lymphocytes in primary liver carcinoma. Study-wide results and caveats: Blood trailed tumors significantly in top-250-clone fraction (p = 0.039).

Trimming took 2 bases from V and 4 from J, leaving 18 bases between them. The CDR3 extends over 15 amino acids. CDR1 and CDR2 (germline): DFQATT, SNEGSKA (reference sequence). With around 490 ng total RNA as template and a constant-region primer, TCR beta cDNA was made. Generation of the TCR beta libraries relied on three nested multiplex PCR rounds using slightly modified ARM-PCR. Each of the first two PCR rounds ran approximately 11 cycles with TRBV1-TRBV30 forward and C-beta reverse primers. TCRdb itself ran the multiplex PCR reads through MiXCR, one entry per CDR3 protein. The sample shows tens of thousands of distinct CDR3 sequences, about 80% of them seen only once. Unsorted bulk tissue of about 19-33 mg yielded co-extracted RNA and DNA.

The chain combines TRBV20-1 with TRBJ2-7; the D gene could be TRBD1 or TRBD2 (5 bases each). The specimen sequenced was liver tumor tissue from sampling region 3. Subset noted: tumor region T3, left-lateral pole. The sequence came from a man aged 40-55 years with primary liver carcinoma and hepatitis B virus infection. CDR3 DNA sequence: TGCAGTGCTAGATCAGCACTAGTGGGGGAATACGAGCAGTACTTC. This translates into CSARSALVGEYEQYF.